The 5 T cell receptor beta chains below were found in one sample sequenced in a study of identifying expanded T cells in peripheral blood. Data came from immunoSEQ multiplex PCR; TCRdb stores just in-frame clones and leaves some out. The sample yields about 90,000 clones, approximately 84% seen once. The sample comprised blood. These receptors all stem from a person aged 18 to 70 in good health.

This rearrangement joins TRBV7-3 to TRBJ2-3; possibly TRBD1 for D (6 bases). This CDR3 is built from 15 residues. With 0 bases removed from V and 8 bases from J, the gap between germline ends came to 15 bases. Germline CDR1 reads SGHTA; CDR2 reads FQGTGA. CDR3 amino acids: CASSLTGASKATQYF. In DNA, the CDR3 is TGTGCCAGCAGCTTAACGGGGGCTAGCAAGGCTACGCAGTATTTT.

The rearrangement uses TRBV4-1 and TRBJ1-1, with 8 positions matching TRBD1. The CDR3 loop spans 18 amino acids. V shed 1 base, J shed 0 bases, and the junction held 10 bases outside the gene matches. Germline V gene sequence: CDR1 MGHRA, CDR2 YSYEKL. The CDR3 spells CASSQVIGQGFLNTEAFF. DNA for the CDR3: TGCGCCAGCAGCCAAGTAATAGGACAGGGATTCTTGAACACTGAAGCTTTCTTT.

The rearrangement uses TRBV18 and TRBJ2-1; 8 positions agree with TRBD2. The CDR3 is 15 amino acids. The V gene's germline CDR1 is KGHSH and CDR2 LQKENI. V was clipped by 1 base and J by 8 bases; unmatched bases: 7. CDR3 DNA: TGTGCCAGCTCACCACTAATAGCGGGGAGAGATGAGCAGTTCTTC. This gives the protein CASSPLIAGRDEQFF.

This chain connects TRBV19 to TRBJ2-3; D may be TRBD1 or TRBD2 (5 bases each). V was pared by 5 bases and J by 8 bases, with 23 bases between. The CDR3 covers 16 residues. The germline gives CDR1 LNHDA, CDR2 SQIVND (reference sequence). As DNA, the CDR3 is TGTGCCAGTAGTGCCGTCCGGGACCCGTCGGCGGGTACGCAGTATTTT. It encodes CASSAVRDPSAGTQYF.

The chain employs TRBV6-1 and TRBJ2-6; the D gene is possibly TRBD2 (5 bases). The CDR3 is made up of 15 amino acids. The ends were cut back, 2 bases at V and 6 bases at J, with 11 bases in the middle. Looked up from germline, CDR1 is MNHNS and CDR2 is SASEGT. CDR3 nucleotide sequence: TGTGCCAGCAGTGAACAAGACCGGGAGGCCAACGTCCTGACTTTC. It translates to CASSEQDREANVLTF.